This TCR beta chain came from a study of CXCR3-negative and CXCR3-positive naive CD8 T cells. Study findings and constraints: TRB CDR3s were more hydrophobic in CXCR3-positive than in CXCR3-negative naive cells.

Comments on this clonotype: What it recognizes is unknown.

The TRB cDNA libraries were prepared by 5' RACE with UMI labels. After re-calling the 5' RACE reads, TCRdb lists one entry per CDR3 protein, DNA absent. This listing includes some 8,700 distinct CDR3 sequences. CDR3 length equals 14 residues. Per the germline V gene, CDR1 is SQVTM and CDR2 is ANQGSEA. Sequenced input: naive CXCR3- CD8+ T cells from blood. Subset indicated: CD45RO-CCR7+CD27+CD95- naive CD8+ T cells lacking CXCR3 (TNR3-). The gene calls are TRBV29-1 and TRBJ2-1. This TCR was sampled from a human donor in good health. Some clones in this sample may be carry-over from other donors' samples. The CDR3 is CSVEDLYPNNEQFF.